The 6 T cell receptor beta chains in this list originate from one sample, sequenced in a study of T cells in Graves' hyperthyroidism and ophthalmopathy. Amplified TCR beta CDR3 regions derived from RNA transcripts. The study used the HTBI primer set for a first-round RT-PCR of the TCR CDR3. TCRdb re-called the multiplex PCR reads through MiXCR, storing one row per CDR3 protein. Among approximately 400,000 distinct CDR3 sequences listed, roughly 14% were seen once. The sample consisted of blood. These receptors all stem from a woman between 18 and 30 years old with Graves' hyperthyroidism.

The V gene is TRBV24-1, the J gene TRBJ2-1; possibly TRBD1 for D (6 bases). This CDR3 contains 17 residues. Germline V gives CDR1 KGHDR, CDR2 SFDVKD. The germline V and J ends were trimmed by 2 bases and 0 bases, with 13 bases remaining between them. CDR3 region: CATSDSWTASSYNEQFF. The CDR3 DNA sequence: TGTGCCACCAGTGATTCTTGGACAGCCAGCTCCTACAATGAGCAGTTCTTC.

This clonotype was found many times. The rearrangement links TRBV7-3 to TRBJ2-5, with 9 bases that match TRBD2. The germline V gene encodes CDR1 SGHTA and CDR2 FQGTGA. The CDR3 has 16 amino acids. The V and J ends lost 2 bases and 2 bases, in that order; junction bases with no gene match: 6. CDR3 region: CASSLGSTSGQETQYF. Written as DNA, the CDR3 is TGTGCCAGCAGCTTAGGGTCGACTAGCGGTCAAGAGACCCAGTACTTC.

V usage is TRBV16 and J usage is TRBJ1-1, with a weak D call TRBD1 (5 bases). Germline values: CDR1 KGHSY, CDR2 FQNENV. CDR3 length: 15 residues. V was cut by 0 bases and J by 3 bases, with 11 bases left in between. CDR3 region: CASSQSLQGYTEAFF. DNA of the CDR3: TGTGCCAGCAGCCAATCATTGCAGGGCTACACTGAAGCTTTCTTT.

The genes are TRBV2 and TRBJ2-1, with TRBD2 identical over 10 bases. This CDR3 comprises 16 residues. Germline V gene data show CDR1 as SNHLY and CDR2 as FYNNEI. V gave up 4 bases and J gave up 1 base; unmatched junction bases: 4. The CDR3 here is CASSVLAGASYNEQFF. CDR3 nucleotide sequence: TGTGCCAGCAGTGTCCTAGCGGGGGCTTCCTACAATGAGCAGTTCTTC.

Many counts were recorded for this clonotype. This chain connects TRBV5-1 to TRBJ2-3; 7 bases fit TRBD1. V was pared by 4 bases and J by 10 bases, with 15 bases of the junction left unmatched. The CDR3 is 15 amino acids. From germline, CDR1 is SGHRS and CDR2 YFSETQ. The CDR3 DNA is TGCGCCAGCAGCCTAGGGGGCGCTCAGCAGGGTGCGCAGTATTTT. Protein sequence: CASSLGGAQQGAQYF.

Many counts were recorded for this clonotype. The CDR3 DNA follows: TGTGCCAGCAGCTTCGCGGGACCAGGACTAGCTTTCTTT. Translating gives CASSFAGPGLAFF. The chain joins TRBV11-2 to TRBJ1-1, with D tentatively TRBD1 (5 bases). Germline V CDR1 and CDR2: SGHAT, FQNNGV. Trimming cost V 3 bases and J 10 bases, with 15 bases left between them. The CDR3 length is 13 residues.